This T cell receptor (beta chain) emerged from a study of response to subunit inactivated influenza vaccine. CDR1 is SGHDT, CDR2 YYEEEE, per germline. The length of the CDR3 is 16 residues. The V end was cut by 0 bases, the J end by 2 bases, with 15 bases between. One entry per CDR3 protein results from TCRdb running MiXCR on the RT-PCR reads. The sample lists 450,000 to 700,000 distinct CDR3 sequences; 12% to 15% were seen once. This clonotype has a handful of counts. Sample: PBMCs from blood, taken 12 days after vaccination. The sequence derives from a man aged 50 to 60 who received an inactivated influenza vaccine. The chain has TRBV5-6 and TRBJ2-7; perhaps TRBD2 as D (5 bases). The DNA of the CDR3 is TGTGCCAGCAGCTTGGCCTTAGGAGGAAGAACCTACGAGCAGTACTTC. It codes for CASSLALGGRTYEQYF.